The rows below give T cell receptor beta chains drawn from one sample of a study of T cells and Merkel cell carcinoma outcomes. The repertoire was sequenced with immunoSEQ multiplex PCR; TCRdb's copy has only in-frame clones and lacks some. The data show 11,000 to 15,000 clones, roughly 92% seen once. Sequences were obtained from tumor tissue from Merkel cell carcinoma. Receptor source: a human donor with Merkel cell carcinoma. CDR3s include the opening cysteine and the closing phenylalanine or tryptophan. A D gene is named only where the DNA matches it firmly. The size field is filled for only some rows; it gives once, few, many or a size class.

size: -
D: -
J: TRBJ2-1
V: TRBV23-1
CDR3: CASSLLQSSYNEQFF
DNA: TGCGCCAGCAGCCTACTACAGAGCTCCTACAATGAGCAGTTCTTC

size: -
D: TRBD2
J: TRBJ2-1
V: TRBV7-2
CDR3: CASSPRLAGGRAKQFF
DNA: TGTGCCAGCAGCCCAAGACTAGCGGGGGGGCGGGCTAAGCAGTTCTTC

size: -
D: TRBD2
J: TRBJ2-7
V: TRBV4-2
CDR3: CASSQGLAGANEQYF
DNA: TGTGCCAGCAGCCAAGGTTTAGCGGGAGCGAACGAGCAGTACTTC

size: -
D: TRBD2
J: TRBJ2-1
V: TRBV4-1
CDR3: CASSRTGTSDYNEQFF
DNA: TGCGCCAGCAGCCGCACCGGGACTAGCGACTACAATGAGCAGTTCTTC

size: -
D: -
J: TRBJ2-4
V: TRBV7-9
CDR3: CASSLGRNIQYF
DNA: TGTGCCAGCAGCTTAGGAAGGAACATTCAGTACTTC

size: -
D: TRBD1
J: TRBJ1-2
V: TRBV4-1
CDR3: CASSQDTGGRFGYTF
DNA: TGCGCCAGCAGCCAAGATACAGGGGGTAGGTTTGGCTACACCTTC

size: -
D: -
J: TRBJ2-1
V: TRBV29-1
CDR3: CSVGRTARYNEQFF
DNA: TGCAGCGTTGGGCGGACCGCCCGGTACAATGAGCAGTTCTTC

size: -
D: -
J: TRBJ1-1
V: TRBV5-1
CDR3: CASTPRSGNTEAFF
DNA: TGCGCCAGCACCCCCAGGTCGGGGAACACTGAAGCTTTCTTT

size: -
D: -
J: TRBJ2-7
V: TRBV9
CDR3: CASSPLSSSYEQYF
DNA: TGTGCCAGCAGCCCCCTTTCTAGCTCCTACGAGCAGTACTTC

size: -
D: -
J: TRBJ2-3
V: TRBV7-9
CDR3: CASSPTGTDTQYF
DNA: TGTGCCAGCAGCCCGACAGGCACAGATACGCAGTATTTT

size: -
D: -
J: TRBJ2-7
V: TRBV20-1
CDR3: CSARISYEQYF
DNA: TGCAGTGCTAGAATTTCCTACGAGCAGTACTTC

size: -
D: TRBD2
J: TRBJ2-7
V: TRBV5-4
CDR3: CASSLSTSGIYEQYF
DNA: TGTGCCAGCAGCTTATCGACTAGCGGGATATACGAGCAGTACTTC

size: -
D: -
J: TRBJ1-1
V: TRBV10-3
CDR3: CAISESRAGTEAFF
DNA: TGTGCCATCAGTGAGAGCAGGGCGGGGACTGAAGCTTTCTTT

size: -
D: -
J: TRBJ1-6
V: TRBV7-2
CDR3: CASSPQTLSPLHF
DNA: TGTGCCAGCAGCCCACAGACCCTTTCACCCCTCCATTTT

size: -
D: -
J: TRBJ2-7
V: TRBV19
CDR3: CASSIHRSYEQYF
DNA: TGTGCCAGTAGTATACACAGGTCCTACGAGCAGTACTTC

size: once
D: TRBD1
J: TRBJ1-6
V: TRBV11-1
CDR3: CASSSGQGFSPLHF
DNA: TGTGCCAGCAGCTCAGGACAGGGGTTCTCACCCCTCCACTTT

size: -
D: -
J: TRBJ2-7
V: TRBV7-2
CDR3: CASSLLGIDYEQYF
DNA: TGTGCCAGCAGCTTATTGGGGATAGACTACGAGCAGTACTTC

size: -
D: -
J: TRBJ1-4
V: TRBV7-2
CDR3: CASSLIGRTNEKLFF
DNA: TGTGCCAGCAGCTTAATAGGGCGGACTAATGAAAAACTGTTTTTT

size: once
D: TRBD2
J: TRBJ2-3
V: TRBV9
CDR3: CASSVGISGRGTDTQYF
DNA: TGTGCCAGCAGCGTCGGAATTAGCGGGAGGGGCACAGATACGCAGTATTTT

size: -
D: -
J: TRBJ2-2
V: TRBV27
CDR3: CASSLKVSNTGELFF
DNA: TGTGCCAGCAGTTTAAAGGTATCGAACACCGGGGAGCTGTTTTTT

size: -
D: TRBD2
J: TRBJ2-7
V: TRBV27
CDR3: CASGRDSSRAEQYF
DNA: TGTGCCAGCGGGAGGGACTCCAGTCGAGCCGAGCAGTACTTC

size: few
D: -
J: TRBJ2-5
V: TRBV7-8
CDR3: CASSLSAKTQYF
DNA: TGTGCCAGCAGCTTAAGCGCGAAGACCCAGTACTTC

size: once
D: -
J: TRBJ2-7
V: TRBV15
CDR3: CATSRDGAYEQYF
DNA: TGTGCCACCAGCAGAGACGGCGCCTACGAGCAGTACTTC

size: -
D: TRBD2
J: TRBJ2-3
V: TRBV6-5
CDR3: CASSKLAGGTDTQYF
DNA: TGTGCCAGCAGTAAACTAGCGGGAGGAACAGATACGCAGTATTTT

size: -
D: -
J: TRBJ2-1
V: TRBV20-1
CDR3: CSASRVDEQFF
DNA: TGCAGTGCTAGTCGAGTGGATGAGCAGTTCTTC

size: few
D: -
J: TRBJ2-5
V: TRBV7-2
CDR3: CASSAPGMETQYF
DNA: TGTGCCAGCAGCGCGCCAGGGATGGAGACCCAGTACTTC

size: -
D: -
J: TRBJ2-1
V: TRBV19
CDR3: CASSITGLRSYNEQFF
DNA: TGTGCCAGTAGTATAACGGGCTTACGGTCCTACAATGAGCAGTTCTTC

size: -
D: -
J: TRBJ2-5
V: TRBV10-3
CDR3: CAISPGWAAKETQYF
DNA: TGTGCCATCAGTCCGGGGTGGGCTGCGAAAGAGACCCAGTACTTC

size: -
D: -
J: TRBJ1-1
V: TRBV2
CDR3: CASNNGGGTEAFF
DNA: TGTGCCAGCAACAATGGGGGCGGCACTGAAGCTTTCTTT

size: -
D: -
J: TRBJ1-2
V: TRBV11-2
CDR3: CASSLDRDRGYTF
DNA: TGTGCCAGCAGCTTAGACAGGGATCGGGGCTACACCTTC

size: -
D: TRBD2
J: TRBJ2-2
V: TRBV11-2
CDR3: CASSLSGRFFGELFF
DNA: TGTGCCAGCAGCCTTAGCGGGAGATTCTTCGGGGAGCTGTTTTTT

size: once
D: TRBD1
J: TRBJ1-2
V: TRBV13
CDR3: CASRRTGGNLYGYTF
DNA: TGTGCCAGCCGACGGACAGGGGGGAACCTCTATGGCTACACCTTC

size: -
D: TRBD1
J: TRBJ2-1
V: TRBV9
CDR3: CASSTRQGEDNEQFF
DNA: TGTGCCAGCAGCACTCGACAGGGGGAGGATAATGAGCAGTTCTTC

size: -
D: -
J: TRBJ2-7
V: TRBV5-6
CDR3: CASSRRNSEQYF
DNA: TGTGCCAGCAGTAGACGGAACTCGGAGCAGTACTTC

size: -
D: -
J: TRBJ2-3
V: TRBV19
CDR3: CTSTIEGEPTDTQYF
DNA: TGTACCAGTACAATAGAGGGGGAGCCAACAGATACGCAGTATTTT

size: -
D: -
J: TRBJ2-5
V: TRBV28
CDR3: CASRPPGTSQETQYF
DNA: TGTGCCAGCAGGCCCCCCGGGACATCCCAAGAGACCCAGTACTTC

size: -
D: TRBD2
J: TRBJ2-1
V: TRBV5-1
CDR3: CASNLADNEQFF
DNA: TGCGCCAGCAATCTAGCGGACAATGAGCAATTCTTC

size: -
D: -
J: TRBJ1-6
V: TRBV7-9
CDR3: CASSLFKEGGSPLHF
DNA: TGTGCCAGCAGCTTATTTAAGGAAGGAGGGTCACCCCTCCACTTT

size: -
D: -
J: TRBJ2-1
V: TRBV27
CDR3: CASSPLVALGEQFF
DNA: TGTGCCAGCAGTCCACTCGTAGCTCTCGGTGAGCAGTTCTTC

size: -
D: -
J: TRBJ2-7
V: TRBV2
CDR3: CASSAGIEQYF
DNA: TGTGCCAGCAGCGCAGGGATCGAGCAGTACTTC

size: once
D: TRBD2
J: TRBJ2-3
V: TRBV9
CDR3: CASSSRGVGADTQYF
DNA: TGTGCCAGCAGCTCGCGGGGGGTCGGGGCAGATACGCAGTATTTT

size: -
D: -
J: TRBJ2-2
V: TRBV19
CDR3: CASKDGGAYTGELFF
DNA: TGTGCCAGTAAGGATGGGGGGGCATACACCGGGGAGCTGTTTTTT

size: -
D: -
J: TRBJ1-4
V: TRBV2
CDR3: CASSRYEKLFF
DNA: TGTGCCAGCAGTCGCTATGAAAAACTGTTTTTT

size: -
D: TRBD1
J: TRBJ1-2
V: TRBV5-4
CDR3: CASSPRDRGYTF
DNA: TGTGCCAGCAGCCCCCGGGACAGGGGCTACACCTTC

size: -
D: TRBD1
J: TRBJ1-2
V: TRBV30
CDR3: CAWSPPPGQGFRYTF
DNA: TGTGCCTGGAGTCCACCCCCGGGACAGGGTTTCCGCTACACCTTC

size: -
D: -
J: TRBJ2-7
V: TRBV7-9
CDR3: CASSFGGLNEQYF
DNA: TGTGCCAGCAGCTTCGGGGGGCTGAACGAGCAGTACTTC

size: -
D: TRBD1
J: TRBJ2-1
V: TRBV20-1
CDR3: CSSGGFEQFF
DNA: TGCAGTTCAGGGGGATTCGAGCAGTTCTTC

size: -
D: TRBD2
J: TRBJ2-5
V: TRBV4-3
CDR3: CASSQTSGRETQYF
DNA: TGCGCCAGCAGCCAAACTAGCGGGAGAGAGACTCAGTACTTC

size: -
D: TRBD1
J: TRBJ2-4
V: TRBV7-9
CDR3: CASSPGQGDAKNIQYF
DNA: TGTGCCAGCAGCCCGGGACAGGGCGATGCCAAAAATATTCAGTACTTC

size: -
D: -
J: TRBJ2-7
V: TRBV11-3
CDR3: CASSPTSGPGNEQYF
DNA: TGTGCCAGCAGCCCCACCAGTGGGCCGGGGAACGAGCAGTACTTC

size: -
D: TRBD1
J: TRBJ1-4
V: TRBV7-9
CDR3: CASSLAQGKNEKLFF
DNA: TGTGCCAGCAGCTTAGCACAGGGGAAGAATGAAAAACTGTTTTTT

size: -
D: -
J: TRBJ1-1
V: TRBV18
CDR3: CASSPLVSGNTEAFF
DNA: TGTGCCAGCTCACCACTTGTATCCGGGAACACTGAAGCTTTCTTT

size: -
D: -
J: TRBJ1-1
V: TRBV28
CDR3: CASSGTRGTEAFF
DNA: TGTGCCAGCAGCGGGACAAGGGGTACTGAAGCTTTCTTT

size: -
D: -
J: TRBJ2-1
V: TRBV7-3
CDR3: CASSLSHRSYNEQFF
DNA: TGTGCCAGCAGCCTCTCCCACCGCTCCTACAATGAGCAGTTCTTC

size: -
D: TRBD1
J: TRBJ1-2
V: TRBV5-1
CDR3: CASSQRGQTDGYTF
DNA: TGCGCCAGCAGCCAAAGGGGACAGACTGATGGCTACACCTTC

size: -
D: -
J: TRBJ2-5
V: TRBV7-2
CDR3: CASSSGPLAETQYF
DNA: TGTGCCAGCAGCTCGGGACCCCTAGCGGAGACCCAGTACTTC

size: -
D: -
J: TRBJ1-1
V: TRBV11-2
CDR3: CASSLEAGFSEAFF
DNA: TGTGCCAGCAGCTTAGAGGCAGGGTTCTCTGAAGCTTTCTTT